These T cell receptor beta chains were read from a single sample in a study of a mutant IDH1 vaccine in newly diagnosed glioma. Data came from immunoSEQ multiplex PCR; TCRdb stores just in-frame clones and leaves some out. The data hold around 60,000 clones, with 84% observed a single time. These receptors are not linked to any known antigen. Sample: PBMCs, taken from a glioma patient whose treatment included an IDH1 peptide vaccine. Source of these receptors: a man younger than 40 with glioma. Each CDR3 is given with its conserved first and last residue. The order of the fields is J gene, D gene, clone size, CDR3 length, V gene, CDR3 DNA, CDR3 protein. A D gene is named only where the DNA matches it firmly. Some rows have no size entry. The others give once, few or many, or a class for an expanded clone.

TRBJ1-3 | . | . | 16 | TRBV9 | TGTGCCAGCAGCCGGGATCTGAAGTACTCTGGAAACACCATATATTTT | CASSRDLKYSGNTIYF
TRBJ2-3 | TRBD2 | . | 15 | TRBV29-1 | TGCAGCTCCCAAAAGGTAGCGGGGGGAGGAGATACGCAGTATTTT | CSSQKVAGGGDTQYF
TRBJ2-3 | TRBD1 | . | 16 | TRBV4-1 | TGCGCCAGCAGCCAAGAAACAGGGGGCCGAGGAGATACGCAGTATTTT | CASSQETGGRGDTQYF
TRBJ2-1 | . | . | 11 | TRBV10-3 | TGTGCCATCAGGGTGGTCGATGAGCAGTTCTTC | CAIRVVDEQFF
TRBJ1-1 | . | . | 13 | TRBV25-1 | TGTGCCAGCAGTTTCCACGGGGGTATTGAAGCTTTCTTT | CASSFHGGIEAFF
TRBJ2-7 | . | . | 13 | TRBV4-1 | TGCGCCAGCAGCCAAGATCGAACTTACGAGCAGTACTTC | CASSQDRTYEQYF
TRBJ2-7 | . | . | 11 | TRBV5-1 | TGCGCCAGCAGCCAGGGCATCGAGCAGTACTTC | CASSQGIEQYF
TRBJ2-7 | . | . | 15 | TRBV27 | TGTGCCAGCAGACCCCTTCAGGGGGGCTACTACGAGCAGTACTTC | CASRPLQGGYYEQYF
TRBJ1-2 | . | once | 13 | TRBV30 | TGTGCCTGGAGTGCTGGGATCAACTATGGCTACACCTTC | CAWSAGINYGYTF
TRBJ1-5 | . | few | 14 | TRBV6-1 | TGTGCCAGCAGTGAACACAGGGGCAATCAGCCCCAGCATTTT | CASSEHRGNQPQHF
TRBJ1-6 | TRBD1 | once | 15 | TRBV15 | TGTGCCACCAGCCCCACGGGACAGTATAATTCACCCCTCCACTTT | CATSPTGQYNSPLHF
TRBJ2-2 | . | . | 15 | TRBV27 | TGTGCCAGCAGTTTGGGCGGAGGACTCACCGGGGAGCTGTTTTTT | CASSLGGGLTGELFF
TRBJ2-2 | . | once | 13 | TRBV29-1 | TGCAGCGCCGGCGCCCTAAGCCCCGGGGAGCTGTTTTTT | CSAGALSPGELFF
TRBJ2-7 | . | . | 13 | TRBV15 | TGTGCCACCAGCAGAGATACCTCCTACGAGCAGTACTTC | CATSRDTSYEQYF
TRBJ2-2 | TRBD2 | . | 18 | TRBV9 | TGTGCCAGCAGCGTAGTATTAAGGGCTAGCGGGGGTGCCGGGGAGCTGTTTTTT | CASSVVLRASGGAGELFF
TRBJ2-2 | . | . | 13 | TRBV6-5 | TGTGCCAGCAGTCCCGGAAGAGCCGGGGAGCTGTTTTTT | CASSPGRAGELFF
TRBJ2-7 | . | . | 15 | TRBV7-9 | TGTGCCAGCAGCTCGGGGCCGTTGAGGTACTACGAGCAGTACTTC | CASSSGPLRYYEQYF
TRBJ2-7 | . | . | 15 | TRBV15 | TGTGCCACCAGCAGAGCAGGGGCCCATCCCACGGAGCAGTACTTC | CATSRAGAHPTEQYF
TRBJ1-3 | . | . | 17 | TRBV7-8 | TGTGCCAGCAGCGCCCAGACAGGAGACTTCTCTGGAAACACCATATATTTT | CASSAQTGDFSGNTIYF
TRBJ1-2 | TRBD1 | . | 15 | TRBV5-4 | TGTGCCAGCAGCCGCCCGGGACAGGGGTTTAATGGCTACACCTTC | CASSRPGQGFNGYTF
TRBJ1-2 | TRBD1 | . | 15 | TRBV6-4 | TGTGCCAGCAGTGACTCCGGGACAGGGAAGAGGGGCTACACCTTC | CASSDSGTGKRGYTF
TRBJ1-6 | . | . | 18 | TRBV2 | TGTGCCAGCCACCGCACGGCGGGCACCAGCTCCTATAATTCACCCCTCCACTTT | CASHRTAGTSSYNSPLHF
TRBJ2-2 | . | . | 15 | TRBV9 | TGTGCCAGCGGTATTGATCAGGCGAACACCGGGGGGCTGTTTTTT | CASGIDQANTGGLFF
TRBJ1-2 | TRBD1 | . | 8 | TRBV29-1 | TGCAGCGTTGAGACAGGGCTATTC | CSVETGLF
TRBJ2-7 | . | . | 13 | TRBV11-2 | TGTGCCAGCGGCCGCCCTAGCTCCTACGAGCAGTACTTC | CASGRPSSYEQYF
TRBJ2-1 | . | . | 12 | TRBV6-6 | TGTGCCAGCACCGGGGCGGGCAATGAGCAGTTCTTC | CASTGAGNEQFF
TRBJ1-4 | TRBD1 | few | 17 | TRBV11-2 | TGTGCCAGCAGCTTAAACGTACAGGGGGCTAGTGGTGAAAAACTGTTTTTT | CASSLNVQGASGEKLFF
TRBJ2-5 | TRBD1 | few | 14 | TRBV6-5 | TGTGCCAGCAGTTTCCCAGGGGGCGGAGAGACCCAGTACTTC | CASSFPGGGETQYF
TRBJ2-7 | TRBD2 | . | 13 | TRBV7-8 | TGTGCCAGCAGCCTAAGACTAGCGGGTGAGCAGTACTTC | CASSLRLAGEQYF
TRBJ1-5 | TRBD1 | . | 14 | TRBV28 | TGTGCCAGCAGCTCTGACAGGGTTTATCAGCCCCAGCATTTT | CASSSDRVYQPQHF
TRBJ2-1 | . | . | 16 | TRBV28 | TGTGCCAGCAGTTCCCCCTCGGCACAACCCTACAATGAGCAGTTCTTC | CASSSPSAQPYNEQFF
TRBJ2-7 | . | once | 14 | TRBV7-6 | TGTGCCAGCAGCCGAGACACAGGGACCTACGAGCAGTACTTC | CASSRDTGTYEQYF
TRBJ2-2 | . | . | 13 | TRBV15 | TGTGCCACCAGCAGAGTAGCGTCCCGGGAGCTGTTTTTT | CATSRVASRELFF
TRBJ1-5 | . | . | 15 | TRBV19 | TGTGCCAGTAGTATTCAGAATTCGGTCAATCAGCCCCAGCATTTT | CASSIQNSVNQPQHF
TRBJ2-7 | . | . | 15 | TRBV2 | TGTGCCAGCAGCGCCCAGGGGATTGCTACCTACGAGCAGTACTTC | CASSAQGIATYEQYF